This T cell receptor beta chain was recovered during a study of blood T cell repertoires in COVID-19 (dated by TCRdb to the early 2020s). A note on the overall study: The collaborator samples originated in the United States, Italy and Spain and spanned the acute and convalescent phases of COVID-19. The material from the prospective study consisted of cDNA or gDNA derived from T cells, B-cell-depleted T cells, or PBMCs. The dataset comprised deeply sampled blood TCRbeta repertoires from subjects exposed to, actively infected with, or recovered from COVID-19. The repertoires were released in a freely available public database meant as a resource for research on the immune response to SARS-CoV-2. The samples were drawn from two sources: the first 160 participants of the ongoing ImmuneRACE study, and fewer than 1,500 subjects contributed by 6 global collaborators. Nearly every sample came with metadata listing a de-identified subject ID, COVID-19 status, age in years and sex. Where HLA class I and class II types were available, the types were taken from metadata supplied by the sample provider, not from assay-based typing. Points the paper makes about the study in general: How much clinical and demographic metadata was included differed by source and by participant, and the metadata was provided uncurated.

The collaborating institutions used their own protocols to collect whole blood in K2EDTA tubes. For TCRbeta analysis, collaborators shipped samples in one of three forms: frozen whole blood, isolated PBMCs, or DNA extracted from either of those sample types. Concerning this clone itself: The specificity of this receptor is unknown. No qualities accompany the bases; no much larger clone lies one base away.

V and J are trimmed by 5 bases and 7 bases, and the gene matches miss 11 bases of the junction. Including the terminal cysteine and phenylalanine, the CDR3 comprises 15 residues. The entry retains the CDR3 DNA only, 45 bases that are in frame from base 1. For CDR1 and CDR2, the germline V gene lists SGHTA and FQGNSA. TCRbeta CDR3 regions were amplified from genomic DNA using the immunoSEQ Assay, a bias-controlled multiplex PCR. The study's own analysis went as follows. The number of nucleated cells in each sample was estimated from the amplification of reference gene primers within the assay. To quantify the absolute abundance of each unique TCRbeta CDR3 rearrangement, sequence reads were collapsed and filtered. Productive Simpson clonality was computed per sample as the square root of Simpson's diversity index over productive rearrangements. TCRdb re-hosts the immuneACCESS table, in-frame sequences only. Its copies lack some clones; in the studies checked, an unresolved V gene accounts for under half of them, and the cause for the rest is not known. V, J and clone size are those of that table, while D and trimming were read from the DNA. The sample has about 75,000 clones on record, 88% of them singletons. The ten largest account for over 35% of the sample.

The receptor comes from a human donor in a cohort sampled during active COVID-19. The receptor chain draws on TRBV7-2 and TRBJ2-3; TRBD2 matches 8 bases in the middle. Material: peripheral blood. CDR3 protein: CASSPQVTSANTQYF. The nucleotide sequence reads TGTGCCAGCAGCCCGCAGGTGACTAGCGCGAATACGCAGTATTTT.